This T cell receptor beta chain is drawn from a study of T cell repertoires in cytomegalovirus infection. Study context: Use of recently identified HLA-C-restricted and well-studied HLA-B-restricted CMV epitopes was part of the study. Public TCR beta signatures provided an indication of both CMV infection and a matching HLA type.

Study-level points and caveats: Of the TCR beta families, the public ones yielded a cumulative frequency that identified carriers of CMV plus the relevant HLA.

Note on this clonotype: Its antigen remains unknown.

V was shortened by 5 bases and J by 5 bases, with 16 bases between the two germline ends. This CDR3 comprises 14 residues. The germline V gene encodes CDR1 SGHVS and CDR2 FNYEAQ. TCRdb reprocessed the reads with MiXCR, giving one entry per CDR3 protein. The sample includes around 310,000 distinct CDR3 sequences, almost 30% of them seen just once. Material: cultured PBMCs, obtained from culture after CMV antigen stimulation. The source is a human donor in good health (CMV status not recorded). Some clones in this sample may be carry-over from other donors' samples. This chain connects TRBV7-6 to TRBJ2-7; the D gene is possibly TRBD1 (5 bases). In DNA, the CDR3 is TGTGCCAGCAGCCCAGGGATGGGTTCGAACGAGCAGTACTTC. It translates to CASSPGMGSNEQYF.